The 32 T cell receptor beta chains below all came from one sample that was sequenced in a study of T cells in Graves' hyperthyroidism and ophthalmopathy. TCR beta CDR3 region amplification was performed from RNA transcripts. The HTBI primer set was used in a first-round RT-PCR of the TCR CDR3. Each CDR3 protein is one row after TCRdb ran MiXCR on the multiplex PCR reads. Of around 290,000 distinct CDR3 sequences listed, roughly 13% are singletons. Sequencing was done on a sample of blood. These receptors came from a woman aged 40 to 50 with Graves' hyperthyroidism.

A few counts support this clonotype. This chain links TRBV18 with TRBJ1-2, with D perhaps TRBD1 (5 bases). The CDR3 loop spans 13 amino acids. Trimming took off 6 bases at V and 4 bases at J, with 12 bases between the two ends. Germline V gives CDR1 KGHSH, CDR2 LQKENI. This CDR3 reads CASSPRDGYGYTF. The DNA for the CDR3 is TGTGCCAGCTCTCCCCGGGACGGCTATGGCTACACCTTC.

The V gene is TRBV19, the J gene TRBJ1-2; 10 bases fit TRBD1. This CDR3 has 15 residues. Trimming cost V 7 bases and J 7 bases; bases outside gene matches: 12. The germline CDR1 and CDR2 sequences are LNHDA and SQIVND (reference sequence). The CDR3 DNA follows: TGTGCCAGTACCATTTCGACAGGGGGCGTAGGTGGCTACACCTTC. Translating gives CASTISTGGVGGYTF.

This clonotype was picked up many times. The J gene is TRBJ2-1, the V gene TRBV5-1, with 11 bases matching TRBD2. Germline values: CDR1 SGHRS, CDR2 YFSETQ. The length of the CDR3 is 15 residues. Trimming cost V 2 bases and J 8 bases; bases outside gene matches: 6. The CDR3 loop is CASSFGSGRGYEQFF. The CDR3 coding sequence is TGCGCCAGCAGCTTTGGTAGCGGGAGGGGTTATGAGCAGTTCTTC. The full variable domain, with the rest looked up from reference TRBV5-1 and TRBJ2-1, is KAGVTQTPRYLIKTRGQQVTLSCSPISGHRSVSWYQQTPGQGLQFLFEYFSETQRNKGNFPGRFSGRQFSNSRSEMNVSTLELGDSALYLCASSFGSGRGYEQFFGPGTRLTVL.

This clonotype has at least ten counts. The rearrangement uses TRBV9 and TRBJ2-3, with 9 bases lining up with TRBD1. Germline V gene data show CDR1 as SGDLS and CDR2 as YYNGEE. J was trimmed by 3 bases and V by 7 bases; bases with no gene match: 6. The CDR3 totals 14 residues. The CDR3, as DNA: TGTGCCAGCTCGGGGACAGGGACGACAGATACGCAGTATTTT. Translating gives CASSGTGTTDTQYF.

This clonotype was seen ten or more times. As DNA, the CDR3 is TGTGCCAGCAGTAGTGGCGGGAACACGGGCAATGAGCAGTTCTTC. This gives the protein CASSSGGNTGNEQFF. J is TRBJ2-1 and V is TRBV28, with D possibly TRBD2 on 6 matching bases. The V end was cut by 5 bases, the J end by 6 bases, with 17 bases between. The germline V gene has CDR1 MDHEN and CDR2 SYDVKM. The CDR3 is 15 residues long.

There are many counts of this clonotype. This chain joins TRBV7-9 and TRBJ1-3; TRBD1 is a possible D gene (6 bases). The CDR3 contains 13 residues. Germline-derived CDR1 and CDR2 are SEHNR and FQNEAQ (reference sequence). The V end was cut by 8 bases, the J end by 4 bases, with 12 bases between. The DNA for the CDR3 is TGTGCCAGCGTGGGGGGCGCCGGAAACACCATATATTTT. Translating gives CASVGGAGNTIYF.

This clonotype has ten or more counts. The chain is built from TRBV3-1 and TRBJ2-7; D remains ambiguous. The CDR3 runs to 14 residues. Looked up from germline, CDR1 is LGHDT and CDR2 is YNNKEL (reference sequence). The V end was cut by 1 base, the J end by 2 bases, with 9 bases between. This chain's CDR3 is CASSQGTPAYEQYF. The CDR3 nucleotides read TGTGCCAGCAGCCAAGGGACGCCCGCCTACGAGCAGTACTTC.

CDR3 region: CASSYFSNQPQHF. The CDR3 DNA reads TGTGCCAGCAGTTATTTTTCCAATCAGCCCCAGCATTTT. The V call is TRBV27, the J call TRBJ1-5; D call uncertain. V was pared by 4 bases and J by 3 bases, with 7 bases between. Per the germline V gene, CDR1 is MNHEY and CDR2 is SMNVEV (reference sequence). The CDR3 contains 13 residues.

This chain links TRBV6-5 with TRBJ2-2, with D possibly TRBD2 on 5 matching bases. The CDR3 is 16 residues long. Trimming removed 0 bases from V and 6 bases from J, with 14 bases in between. Germline V gene lookup returns CDR1 MNHEY and CDR2 SVGAGI. Written as DNA, the CDR3 is TGTGCCAGCAGTTACTCCCAAAGAGGGCTAGCCGGGGAGCTGTTTTTT. This codes for CASSYSQRGLAGELFF.

CDR3 residues: CASRRQNTGELFF. CDR3 DNA: TGTGCCAGCAGAAGGCAGAACACCGGGGAGCTGTTTTTT. This chain joins TRBV27 and TRBJ2-2; D not resolved. V lost 6 bases to trimming and J lost 1 base, with 6 bases between them. The CDR3 length is 13 residues. Germline CDR1 and CDR2: MNHEY and SMNVEV (reference sequence).

This clonotype was observed many times. The chain uses TRBV6-1 and TRBJ1-2; D might be TRBD1 (5 bases). Looked up from germline, CDR1 is MNHNS and CDR2 is SASEGT. Trimming shortened V by 0 bases and J by 5 bases, and 16 bases separated the two germline ends. CDR3 length: 16 residues. In nucleotides, the CDR3 is TGTGCCAGCAGTGAAGCCCGGGGCAGCGGTCGGTATGGCTACACCTTC. Its protein product is CASSEARGSGRYGYTF.

This clonotype showed up many times. The chain carries TRBV6-1 and TRBJ1-6; a possible D gene is TRBD1 (6 bases). Trimming removed 4 bases at V and 7 bases at J, with 11 bases between. CDR1 and CDR2 (germline): MNHNS, SASEGT. The CDR3 is 14 amino acids. The chain's CDR3 is CASSGDITNSPLHF. Here the CDR3 DNA reads TGTGCCAGCAGTGGGGACATCACCAATTCACCCCTCCACTTT.

This clonotype was seen many times. Written as DNA, the CDR3 is TGTGCCAGCAGTATCGGTCTAGCGGGTGGAACAGATACGCAGTATTTT. Translated, it gives CASSIGLAGGTDTQYF. This rearrangement joins TRBV27 to TRBJ2-3, with TRBD2 matching over 8 bases. V was pared by 5 bases and J by 3 bases, with 10 bases of the junction left unmatched. Per germline, CDR1 MNHEY and CDR2 SMNVEV (reference sequence). This CDR3 region has 16 residues.

This clonotype was detected many times. The chain has TRBV19 and TRBJ1-2; a weak D match, TRBD1 (6 bases). V shed 7 bases and J shed 2 bases, with 17 bases lying between them. Germline loops: CDR1 LNHDA, CDR2 SQIVND (reference sequence). The CDR3 totals 15 residues. CDR3 in DNA: TGTGCCAGTACCCCTCGGACAGCCTGGAACTATGGCTACACCTTC. This sequence encodes CASTPRTAWNYGYTF.

This clonotype was seen more than once but under ten times. J is TRBJ2-7 and V is TRBV6-1; 10 bases match TRBD1. The CDR3 length is 16 residues. The V and J ends lost 3 bases and 8 bases, in that order; junction bases with no gene match: 13. Germline CDR1 reads MNHNS; CDR2 reads SASEGT. CDR3 loop: CASSDTGTGVPGQQYF. DNA for the CDR3: TGTGCCAGCAGTGACACCGGGACAGGGGTCCCTGGCCAGCAGTACTTC.

This clonotype was detected many times. The gene calls are TRBV6-1 and TRBJ1-1, with D perhaps matching TRBD1 (5 bases). V lost 5 bases, J lost 1 base, and 17 bases lay in between. The CDR3 consists of 16 residues. Germline loops: CDR1 MNHNS, CDR2 SASEGT. The CDR3: CASSWRTGGGNTEAFF. The CDR3 region has the DNA TGTGCCAGCAGTTGGCGAACAGGCGGAGGGAACACTGAAGCTTTCTTT.

This clonotype was picked up many times. The chain employs TRBV12-3 or TRBV12-4 and TRBJ2-7; possibly TRBD1 or TRBD2 for D (6 bases each). This CDR3 region has 14 residues. V was shortened by 5 bases and J by 7 bases, with 18 bases between the two germline ends. The CDR3 here is CASSPRAGAGEQYF. The CDR3 DNA reads TGTGCCAGCAGTCCCCGGGCAGGGGCGGGAGAGCAGTACTTC.

This sequence joins TRBV27 and TRBJ2-2; 7 bases align to TRBD2. Germline CDR1 MNHEY, CDR2 SMNVEV (reference sequence). V lost 5 bases, J lost 3 bases, and 9 bases stayed unmatched. The CDR3 totals 16 residues. The CDR3 DNA is TGTGCCAGCAGTGCGCTCCAGGGAGGGCACACCGGGGAGCTGTTTTTT. Translating it yields CASSALQGGHTGELFF.

Many counts were recorded for this clonotype. The chain couples TRBV15 to TRBJ2-2, with D possibly being TRBD1 or TRBD2 (6 bases each). The germline V and J ends were trimmed by 3 bases and 3 bases, with 11 bases remaining between them. Per germline, CDR1 LNHNV and CDR2 YYDKDF (reference sequence). The CDR3 runs 15 residues. The DNA for the CDR3 is TGTGCCACCAGCAGCGGACAGCGGGACACCGGGGAGCTGTTTTTT. Amino acids: CATSSGQRDTGELFF.

This clonotype was recorded at least ten times. DNA of the CDR3: TGTGCCAGCAGCCCCGGGGTCGTGAGGACTAGCGGGACTGAGCAGTACTTC. It is translated as CASSPGVVRTSGTEQYF. The rearrangement joins TRBV3-1 to TRBJ2-7, with TRBD2 identical over 12 bases. The CDR3 runs to 17 residues. Germline CDR1 LGHDT, CDR2 YNNKEL (reference sequence). Unmatched junction bases numbered 14, after V lost 4 bases and J lost 7 bases.

The CDR3 DNA is TGCAGTGTCGCGACGGGACAGGGGGCGGAGACCCAGTACTTC. Its translation: CSVATGQGAETQYF. V gene TRBV20-1 combines with J gene TRBJ2-5; 12 bases match TRBD1. The CDR3 is 14 residues long. Trimming took 7 bases from V and 5 from J; bases not matched to a gene: 8. Germline values: CDR1 DFQATT, CDR2 SNEGSKA (reference sequence).

This clonotype was seen at least ten times. The rearrangement links TRBV19 to TRBJ1-5; D call uncertain. Germline CDR1 is LNHDA and CDR2 is SQIVND (reference sequence). The CDR3 covers 14 residues. CDR3 in amino acids: CSTAWRADNQPQHF. The CDR3 DNA follows: TGTTCCACGGCCTGGAGGGCGGACAATCAGCCCCAGCATTTT.

This clonotype was recorded at least ten times. The CDR3 loop reads CSGILRETQYF. DNA of the CDR3: TGCAGCGGGATATTGAGGGAGACCCAGTACTTC. The chain employs TRBV29-1 and TRBJ2-5; no definite D call. V was pared by 7 bases and J by 5 bases, with 11 bases between. This CDR3 comprises 11 residues. Per germline, CDR1 SQVTM and CDR2 ANQGSEA.

This clonotype was counted a few times. The CDR3 protein is CASSQDRTSGRADTQYF. In DNA form, the CDR3 reads TGTGCCAGCAGCCAAGATCGGACTAGCGGGAGGGCAGATACGCAGTATTTT. The chain couples TRBV3-1 to TRBJ2-3; TRBD2 matches 15 bases. The CDR3 runs 17 residues. V trimming: 0 bases; J trimming: 4 bases; junction bases outside the gene matches: 2. Germline V gene lookup returns CDR1 LGHDT and CDR2 YNNKEL (reference sequence).

This chain connects TRBV6-1 to TRBJ2-3; weak D call: TRBD2 (5 bases). Germline loops: CDR1 MNHNS, CDR2 SASEGT. V dropped 8 bases and J dropped 2 bases, with 17 bases sitting between them. This CDR3 is 15 amino acids long. The CDR3 bases are TGTGCCAGCGGTCGAGGAGGACGAGACACAGATACGCAGTATTTT. It codes for CASGRGGRDTDTQYF.

This clonotype was counted only a few times. V is TRBV24-1 and J is TRBJ2-6, with D uncertain. Germline V lookup: CDR1 KGHDR, CDR2 SFDVKD. The CDR3 length is 14 residues. Trimming stripped 2 bases from V and 3 bases from J, with 4 bases between. CDR3 residues: CATSDWGGANVLTF. CDR3 nucleotide sequence: TGTGCCACCAGTGATTGGGGTGGGGCCAACGTCCTGACTTTC.

This clonotype was found many times. The gene calls are TRBV24-1 and TRBJ1-5, with D possibly being TRBD1 (5 bases). V lost 1 base and J 4 bases, leaving 10 bases between the germline ends. The germline CDR1 and CDR2 sequences are KGHDR and SFDVKD. This CDR3 has 15 amino acids. DNA of the CDR3: TGTGCCACCAGTGATTTTTACAGGCCTAATCAGCCCCAGCATTTT. It encodes CATSDFYRPNQPQHF.

This clonotype was seen many times. This chain uses TRBV2 with TRBJ2-7; D call uncertain. Between the trimmed V and J ends, which lost 8 bases and 4 bases, there was a span of 6 bases. This CDR3 contains 10 residues. The germline CDR1 and CDR2 sequences are SNHLY and FYNNEI. Here the CDR3 DNA reads TGTGCCAGCGGAAAGTACGAGCAGTACTTC. This translates into CASGKYEQYF.

The gene calls are TRBV6-1 and TRBJ2-2; D remains ambiguous. Germline V gives CDR1 MNHNS, CDR2 SASEGT. V was cut by 2 bases and J by 0 bases, with 13 bases left in between. The CDR3 loop spans 17 amino acids. CDR3 residues: CASSESHSISNTGELFF. CDR3 nucleotide sequence: TGTGCCAGCAGTGAATCCCACTCAATTTCGAACACCGGGGAGCTGTTTTTT.

In this sample, this clonotype turned up many times. This chain links TRBV10-3 with TRBJ2-7; unclear D gene. The CDR3 consists of 14 residues. The V gene's germline CDR1 is ENHRY and CDR2 SYGVKD. V dropped 3 bases and J dropped 3 bases, with 12 bases sitting between them. In nucleotides, the CDR3 is TGTGCCATCAGTGAATCAGCGATGCTCTACGAGCAGTACTTC. As protein: CAISESAMLYEQYF.

This clonotype was counted at least ten times. The chain uses TRBV2 and TRBJ2-7; no clear D. CDR1 and CDR2 (germline): SNHLY, FYNNEI. Deletions cut 4 bases from V and 0 bases from J, with 4 bases between. The CDR3 runs to 12 residues. The CDR3 nucleotides are TGTGCCAGCAGTGTGGACTCCTACGAGCAGTACTTC. It codes for CASSVDSYEQYF.

Concerning this clonotype itself: A clone one base away is much larger, so this may be a read error. The chain uses TRBV30 and TRBJ1-1; a possible D gene is TRBD1 (5 bases). CDR3 length: 15 amino acids. Per germline, CDR1 GTSNPN and CDR2 SVGIG (reference sequence). The V end was cut by 4 bases, the J end by 3 bases, with 18 bases between. The CDR3, as DNA: TGTGCCTGGAAGGGGCCGAGTTTTCCCTACACTGAAGCTTTCTTT. Translated: CAWKGPSFPYTEAFF.